This TCR beta chain was identified in a study of metastatic and nonmetastatic thyroid tumors. The overall study: Repertoires of blood and of tissue (tumor or nodule) from malignant and benign thyroid patients were compared. Study-level findings and limits: The study reportedly found significantly higher TCR beta diversity in malignant thyroid tumors than benign nodules, in blood and tumor.

This clone was recorded at least ten times. Its antigen is not identified. None of the patients had undergone any treatment ahead of thyroid surgery. Methods used by the authors: Researchers built a distant-metastasis classifier for papillary thyroid cancer that drew on CDR3 differences across clinicopathological groups. MiXCR re-clonotyped the PCR reads for TCRdb. The V and J calls here are based on TCRdb, not the publication. The sample has fewer than 40,000 clones; about a fifth are singletons. This CDR3 spans 12 amino acids. V lost 7 bases and J lost 1, with 4 bases in between. Looked up from germline, CDR1 is SNHLY and CDR2 is FYNNEI.

This TCR was recovered from a male donor with papillary thyroid cancer or a benign thyroid nodule (not recorded which). Some clones in this sample may be carry-over from other donors' samples. The chain couples TRBV2 to TRBJ2-2; no firm D call. The specimen sequenced was tumor tissue. The CDR3 sequence is CASKRNTGELFF. Written as DNA, the CDR3 is TGTGCCAGCAAGCGGAACACCGGGGAGCTGTTTTTT.